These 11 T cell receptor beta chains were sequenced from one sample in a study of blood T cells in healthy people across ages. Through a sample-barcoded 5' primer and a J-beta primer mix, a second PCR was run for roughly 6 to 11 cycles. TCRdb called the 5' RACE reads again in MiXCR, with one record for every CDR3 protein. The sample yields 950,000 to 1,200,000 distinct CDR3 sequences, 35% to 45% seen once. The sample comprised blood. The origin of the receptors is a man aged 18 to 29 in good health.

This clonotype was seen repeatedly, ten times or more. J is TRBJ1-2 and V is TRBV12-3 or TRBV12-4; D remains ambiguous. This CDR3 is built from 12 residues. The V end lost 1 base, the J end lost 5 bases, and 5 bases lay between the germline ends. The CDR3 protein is CASSLGFYGYTF. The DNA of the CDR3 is TGTGCCAGCAGTTTAGGATTTTATGGCTACACCTTC.

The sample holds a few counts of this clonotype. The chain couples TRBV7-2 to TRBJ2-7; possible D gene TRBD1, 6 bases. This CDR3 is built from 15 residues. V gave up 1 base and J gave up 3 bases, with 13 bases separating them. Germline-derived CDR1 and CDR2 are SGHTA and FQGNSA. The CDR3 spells CASSLGPRGDYEQYF. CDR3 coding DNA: TGTGCCAGCAGCTTAGGCCCCAGGGGAGACTACGAGCAGTACTTC.

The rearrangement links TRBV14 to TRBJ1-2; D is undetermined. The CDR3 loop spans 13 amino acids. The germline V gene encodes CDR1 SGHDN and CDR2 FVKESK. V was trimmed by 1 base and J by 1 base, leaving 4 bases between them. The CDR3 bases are TGTGCCAGCAGCCAAGTGCGTAACTATGGCTACACCTTC. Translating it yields CASSQVRNYGYTF.

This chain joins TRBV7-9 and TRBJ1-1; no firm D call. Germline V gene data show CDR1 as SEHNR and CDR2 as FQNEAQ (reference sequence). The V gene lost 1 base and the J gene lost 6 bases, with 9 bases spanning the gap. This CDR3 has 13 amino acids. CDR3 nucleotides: TGTGCCAGCAGCTTAGGGGGTGCCCCTGAAGCTTTCTTT. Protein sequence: CASSLGGAPEAFF.

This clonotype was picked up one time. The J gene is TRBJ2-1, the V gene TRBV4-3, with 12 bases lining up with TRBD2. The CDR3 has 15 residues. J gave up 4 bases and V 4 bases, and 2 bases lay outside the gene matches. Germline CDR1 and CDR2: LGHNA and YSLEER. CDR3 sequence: CASSRLAGDYNEQFF. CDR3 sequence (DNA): TGCGCCAGCAGCCGACTAGCGGGGGATTACAATGAGCAGTTCTTC.

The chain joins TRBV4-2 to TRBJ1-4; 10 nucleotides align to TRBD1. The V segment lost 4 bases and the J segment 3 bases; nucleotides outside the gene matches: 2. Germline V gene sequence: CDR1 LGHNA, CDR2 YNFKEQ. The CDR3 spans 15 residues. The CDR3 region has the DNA TGTGCCAGCAGCCGGACAGGGGGTCCTAATGAAAAACTGTTTTTT. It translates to CASSRTGGPNEKLFF.

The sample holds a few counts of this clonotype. CDR3 sequence: CSASGSSSYNEQFF. The CDR3, as DNA: TGCAGTGCTAGTGGCTCGAGCTCCTACAATGAGCAGTTCTTC. The chain joins TRBV20-1 to TRBJ2-1, with unresolved D. This CDR3 region has 14 residues. Germline values: CDR1 DFQATT, CDR2 SNEGSKA (reference sequence). The V and J ends lost 3 bases and 0 bases respectively, with 9 bases between them.

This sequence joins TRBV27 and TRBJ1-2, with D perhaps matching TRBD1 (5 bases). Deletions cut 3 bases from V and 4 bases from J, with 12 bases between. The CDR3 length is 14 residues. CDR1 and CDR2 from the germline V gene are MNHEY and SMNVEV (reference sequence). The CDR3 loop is CASSLWGESYGYTF. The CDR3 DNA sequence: TGTGCCAGCAGTTTGTGGGGGGAGTCCTATGGCTACACCTTC.

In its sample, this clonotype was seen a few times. This CDR3 reads CASSQTTGINEKLFF. CDR3 DNA: TGCGCCAGCAGCCAAACGACAGGAATTAATGAAAAACTGTTTTTT. V is TRBV4-3 and J is TRBJ1-4, with D tentatively TRBD1 (6 bases). There are 15 residues in the CDR3. Germline V gene lookup returns CDR1 LGHNA and CDR2 YSLEER. Trimming stripped 2 bases from V and 4 bases from J, with 11 bases between.

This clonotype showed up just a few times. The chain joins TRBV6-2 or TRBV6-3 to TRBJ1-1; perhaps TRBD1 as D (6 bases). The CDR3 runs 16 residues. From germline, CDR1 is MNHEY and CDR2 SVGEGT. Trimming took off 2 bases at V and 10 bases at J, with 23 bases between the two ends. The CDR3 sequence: CASSYPIGRGPYAAFF. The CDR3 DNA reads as TGTGCCAGCAGTTACCCAATAGGGCGGGGGCCCTACGCAGCTTTCTTT.

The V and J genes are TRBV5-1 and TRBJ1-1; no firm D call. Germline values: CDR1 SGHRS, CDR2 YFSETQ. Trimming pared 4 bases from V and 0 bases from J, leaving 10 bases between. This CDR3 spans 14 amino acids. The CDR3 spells CASSAPGVNTEAFF. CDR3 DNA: TGCGCCAGCAGCGCCCCCGGGGTGAACACTGAAGCTTTCTTT. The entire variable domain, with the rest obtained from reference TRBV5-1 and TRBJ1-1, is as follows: KAGVTQTPRYLIKTRGQQVTLSCSPISGHRSVSWYQQTPGQGLQFLFEYFSETQRNKGNFPGRFSGRQFSNSRSEMNVSTLELGDSALYLCASSAPGVNTEAFFGQGTRLTVV.